This TCR beta chain was found in a study of identical twins' blood T cells. This clonotype was counted ten times or more. V lost 7 bases and J 0 bases, leaving 15 bases between the germline ends. Germline loops: CDR1 MNHEY, CDR2 SVGAGI. This CDR3 is 15 amino acids long. TCRdb fed the 5' RACE reads into MiXCR, producing one record per CDR3 protein. The data hold a few hundred thousand distinct CDR3 sequences, with about 28% observed a single time. The chain uses TRBV6-5 and TRBJ1-2; D uncertain. The clonotype comes from a woman aged 18-55 years in good health. The sequencing sample was made of PBMCs. The CDR3 sequence: CASTKTGRANYGYTF. CDR3 nucleotides: TGTGCCAGCACCAAAACCGGACGGGCTAACTATGGCTACACCTTC.